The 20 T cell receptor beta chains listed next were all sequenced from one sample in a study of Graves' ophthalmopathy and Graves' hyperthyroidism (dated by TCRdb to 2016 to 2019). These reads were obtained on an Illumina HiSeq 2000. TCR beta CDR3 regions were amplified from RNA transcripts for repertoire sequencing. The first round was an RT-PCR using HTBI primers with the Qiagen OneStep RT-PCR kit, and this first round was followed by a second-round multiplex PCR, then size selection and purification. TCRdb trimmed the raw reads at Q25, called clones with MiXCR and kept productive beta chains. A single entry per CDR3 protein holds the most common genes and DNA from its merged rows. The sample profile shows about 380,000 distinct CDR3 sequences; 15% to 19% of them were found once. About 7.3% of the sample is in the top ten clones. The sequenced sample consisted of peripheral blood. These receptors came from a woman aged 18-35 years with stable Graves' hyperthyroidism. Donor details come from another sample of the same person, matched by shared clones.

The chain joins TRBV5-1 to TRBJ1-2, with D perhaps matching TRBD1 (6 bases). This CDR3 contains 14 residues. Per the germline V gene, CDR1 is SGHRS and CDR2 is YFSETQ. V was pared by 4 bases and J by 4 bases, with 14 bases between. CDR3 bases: TGCGCCAGCAGCCCGCGACAGGCAGGCTATGGCTACACCTTC. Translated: CASSPRQAGYGYTF.

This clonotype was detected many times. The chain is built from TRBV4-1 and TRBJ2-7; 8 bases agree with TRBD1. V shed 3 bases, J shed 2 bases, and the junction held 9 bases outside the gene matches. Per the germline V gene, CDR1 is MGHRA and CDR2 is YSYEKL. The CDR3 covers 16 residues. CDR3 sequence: CASSQGPDRATYEQYF. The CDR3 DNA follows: TGCGCCAGCAGCCAGGGTCCGGACAGGGCGACCTACGAGCAGTACTTC.

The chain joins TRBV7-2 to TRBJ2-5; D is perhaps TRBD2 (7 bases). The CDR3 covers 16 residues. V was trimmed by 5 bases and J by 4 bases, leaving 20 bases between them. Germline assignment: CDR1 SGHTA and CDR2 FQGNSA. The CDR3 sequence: CASSPLLLGGGETQYF. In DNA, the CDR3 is TGTGCCAGCAGCCCGTTGTTGCTAGGGGGGGGAGAGACCCAGTACTTC.

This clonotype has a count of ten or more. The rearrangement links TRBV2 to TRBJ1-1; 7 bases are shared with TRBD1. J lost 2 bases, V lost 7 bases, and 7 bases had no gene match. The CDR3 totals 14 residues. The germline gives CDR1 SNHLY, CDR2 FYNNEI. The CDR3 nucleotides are TGTGCCAGCATGCCCGACAGGGCAAACACTGAAGCTTTCTTT. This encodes CASMPDRANTEAFF.

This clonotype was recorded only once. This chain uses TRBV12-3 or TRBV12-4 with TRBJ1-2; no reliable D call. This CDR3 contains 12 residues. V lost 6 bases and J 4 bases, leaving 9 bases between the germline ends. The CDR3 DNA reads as TGTGCCAGCAGCAAGGACTTCTATGGCTACACCTTC. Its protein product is CASSKDFYGYTF.

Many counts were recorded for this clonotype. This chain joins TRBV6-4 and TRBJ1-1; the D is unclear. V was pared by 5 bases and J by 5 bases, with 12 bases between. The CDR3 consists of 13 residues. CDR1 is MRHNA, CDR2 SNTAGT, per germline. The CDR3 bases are TGTGCCAGCAGTATGGAATCGGGGACTGAAGCTTTCTTT. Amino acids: CASSMESGTEAFF.

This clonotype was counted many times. CDR3 DNA: TGTGCCAGCATCTTAGGAACAGGGTACACCTTC. This encodes CASILGTGYTF. This chain links TRBV12-3 or TRBV12-4 with TRBJ1-2, with D maybe TRBD1 (6 bases). The V and J ends lost 7 bases and 11 bases respectively, with 14 bases between them. This CDR3 is 11 amino acids long.

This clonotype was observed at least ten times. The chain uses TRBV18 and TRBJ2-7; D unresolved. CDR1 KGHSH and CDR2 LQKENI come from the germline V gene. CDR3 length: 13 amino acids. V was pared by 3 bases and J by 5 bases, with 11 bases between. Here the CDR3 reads CASSPTGQDEQYF. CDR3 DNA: TGTGCCAGCTCACCGACGGGTCAGGACGAGCAGTACTTC. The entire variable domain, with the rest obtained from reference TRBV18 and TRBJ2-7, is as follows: NAGVMQNPRHLVRRRGQEARLRCSPMKGHSHVYWYRQLPEEGLKFMVYLQKENIIDESGMPKERFSAEFPKEGPSILRIQQVVRGDSAAYFCASSPTGQDEQYFGPGTRLTVT.

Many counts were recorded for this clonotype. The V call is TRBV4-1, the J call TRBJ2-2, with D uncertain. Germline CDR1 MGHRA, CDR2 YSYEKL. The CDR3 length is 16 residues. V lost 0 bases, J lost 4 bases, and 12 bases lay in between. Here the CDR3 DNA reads TGCGCCAGCAGCCAAGAAGGTGGGCGCAGCACCGGGGAGCTGTTTTTT. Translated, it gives CASSQEGGRSTGELFF.

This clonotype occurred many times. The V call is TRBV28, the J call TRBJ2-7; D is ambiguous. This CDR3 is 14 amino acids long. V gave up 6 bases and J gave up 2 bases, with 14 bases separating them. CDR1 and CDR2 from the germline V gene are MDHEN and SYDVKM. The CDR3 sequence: CASREKGEAYEQYF. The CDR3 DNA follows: TGTGCCAGCAGAGAAAAGGGCGAGGCCTACGAGCAGTACTTC.

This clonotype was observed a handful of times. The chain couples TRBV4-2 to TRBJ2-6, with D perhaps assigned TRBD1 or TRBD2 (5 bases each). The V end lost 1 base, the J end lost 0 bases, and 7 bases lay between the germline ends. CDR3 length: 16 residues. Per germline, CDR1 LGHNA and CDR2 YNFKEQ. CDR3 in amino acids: CASSQGGSSGANVLTF. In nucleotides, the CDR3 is TGTGCCAGCAGCCAAGGGGGGTCCTCTGGGGCCAACGTCCTGACTTTC.

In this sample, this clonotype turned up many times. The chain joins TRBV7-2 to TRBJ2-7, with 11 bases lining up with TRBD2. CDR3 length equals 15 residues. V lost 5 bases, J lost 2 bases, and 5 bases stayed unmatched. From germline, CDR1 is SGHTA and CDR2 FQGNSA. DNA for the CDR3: TGTGCCAGCAGCGTCCCTAGCGGGGGGACCTACGAGCAGTACTTC. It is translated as CASSVPSGGTYEQYF.

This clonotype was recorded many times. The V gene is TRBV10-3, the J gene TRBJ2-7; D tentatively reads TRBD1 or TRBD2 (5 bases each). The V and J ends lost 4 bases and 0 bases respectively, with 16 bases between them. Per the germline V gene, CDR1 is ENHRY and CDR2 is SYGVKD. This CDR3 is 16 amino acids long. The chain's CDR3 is CAISGRGDVISYEQYF. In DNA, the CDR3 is TGTGCCATCAGTGGACGAGGGGACGTCATCTCCTACGAGCAGTACTTC.

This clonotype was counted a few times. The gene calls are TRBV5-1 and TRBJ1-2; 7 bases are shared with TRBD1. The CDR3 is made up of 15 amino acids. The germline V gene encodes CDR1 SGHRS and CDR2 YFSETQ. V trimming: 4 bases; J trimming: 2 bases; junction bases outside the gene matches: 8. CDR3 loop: CASSPETGPNYGYTF. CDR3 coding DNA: TGCGCCAGCAGCCCGGAGACAGGGCCGAACTATGGCTACACCTTC.

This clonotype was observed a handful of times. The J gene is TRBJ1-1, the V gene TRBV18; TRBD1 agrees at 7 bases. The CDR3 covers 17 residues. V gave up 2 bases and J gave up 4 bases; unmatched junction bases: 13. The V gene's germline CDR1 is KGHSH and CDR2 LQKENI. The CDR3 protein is CASSPRTGRFLITEAFF. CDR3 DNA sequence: TGTGCCAGCTCACCAAGGACAGGACGTTTTTTGATCACTGAAGCTTTCTTT.

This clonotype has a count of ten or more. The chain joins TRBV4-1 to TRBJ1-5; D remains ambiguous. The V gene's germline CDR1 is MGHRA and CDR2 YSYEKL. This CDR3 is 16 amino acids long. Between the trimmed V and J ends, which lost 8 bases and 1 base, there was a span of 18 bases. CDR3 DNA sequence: TGCGCCAGCTGTGACCTTCTAGGCGGGAGCAATCAGCCCCAGCATTTT. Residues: CASCDLLGGSNQPQHF.

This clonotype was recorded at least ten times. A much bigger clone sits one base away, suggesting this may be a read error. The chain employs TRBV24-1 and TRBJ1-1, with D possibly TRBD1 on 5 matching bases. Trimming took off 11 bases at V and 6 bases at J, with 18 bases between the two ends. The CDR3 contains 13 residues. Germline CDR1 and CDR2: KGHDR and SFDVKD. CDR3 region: CAISQGRDAEAFF. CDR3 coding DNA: TGTGCCATTTCTCAGGGACGGGACGCTGAAGCTTTCTTT.

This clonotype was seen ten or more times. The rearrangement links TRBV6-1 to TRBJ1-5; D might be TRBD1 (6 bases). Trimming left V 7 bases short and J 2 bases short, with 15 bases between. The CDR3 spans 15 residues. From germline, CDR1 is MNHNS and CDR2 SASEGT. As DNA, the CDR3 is TGTGCCAGCAAACTAGGGGGAAAGGGCAATCAGCCCCAGCATTTT. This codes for CASKLGGKGNQPQHF.

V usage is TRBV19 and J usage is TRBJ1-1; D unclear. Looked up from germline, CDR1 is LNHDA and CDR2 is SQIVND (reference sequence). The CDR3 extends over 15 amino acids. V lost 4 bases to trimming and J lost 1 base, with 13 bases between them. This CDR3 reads CASSTSILGNTEAFF. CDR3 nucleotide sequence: TGTGCCAGTAGTACGAGTATTTTGGGGAACACTGAAGCTTTCTTT.

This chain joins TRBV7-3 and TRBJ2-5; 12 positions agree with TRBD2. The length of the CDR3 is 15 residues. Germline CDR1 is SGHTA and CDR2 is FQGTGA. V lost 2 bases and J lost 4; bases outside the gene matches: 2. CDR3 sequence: CASSLEGLAGETQYF. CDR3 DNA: TGTGCCAGCAGCTTAGAGGGACTAGCGGGAGAGACCCAGTACTTC.